The present TCR beta chain was sequenced within a study of OX40 agonist ivuxolimab in advanced cancers. Whole-study results and caveats: Near-lowest levels of clonal expansion characterized partial responders at 0.1-3.0 mg/kg. Researchers report that CD8+ T cells had, on average, more expanded clones than CD4+.

V was cut by 1 base and J by 7 bases, with 14 bases left in between. The length of the CDR3 is 15 residues. Germline values: CDR1 LGHNA, CDR2 YNFKEQ. Assay: immunoSEQ multiplex PCR; the TCRdb copy retains only in-frame clones and omits some. The table has 38,000 or so clones, roughly 86% seen once. Concerning this clone itself: The antigen remains undetermined.

Patients were ruled out by autoimmune disease history or systemic immunosuppression. The sample in question was CD4+ or CD8+ T cells sorted from blood, obtained in a trial of the OX40 agonist ivuxolimab. J is TRBJ2-1 and V is TRBV4-2, with D possibly being TRBD2 (7 bases). The TCR comes from an adult with an advanced solid tumor such as melanoma, head and neck, liver or kidney cancer. CDR3 protein: CASSQGGGGANEQFF. CDR3 nucleotides: TGTGCCAGCAGCCAAGGAGGGGGAGGGGCGAATGAGCAGTTCTTC.